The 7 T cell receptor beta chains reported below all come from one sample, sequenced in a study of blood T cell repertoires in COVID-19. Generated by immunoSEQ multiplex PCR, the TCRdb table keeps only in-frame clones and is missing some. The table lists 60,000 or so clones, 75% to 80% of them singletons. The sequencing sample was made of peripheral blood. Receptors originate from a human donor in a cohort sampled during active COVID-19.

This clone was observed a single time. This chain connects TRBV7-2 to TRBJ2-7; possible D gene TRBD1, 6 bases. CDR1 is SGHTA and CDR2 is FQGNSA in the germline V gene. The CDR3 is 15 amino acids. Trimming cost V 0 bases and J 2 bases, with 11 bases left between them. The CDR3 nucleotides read TGTGCCAGCAGCTTAGCTGGGACAACCACCTACGAGCAGTACTTC. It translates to CASSLAGTTTYEQYF.

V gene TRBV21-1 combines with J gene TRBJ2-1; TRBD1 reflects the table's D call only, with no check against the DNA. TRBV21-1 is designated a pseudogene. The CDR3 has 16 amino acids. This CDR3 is CASSTSDRGIVNEQFF. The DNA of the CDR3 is TGTGCCAGCAGCACTTCGGACAGGGGAATCGTCAATGAGCAGTTCTTC.

This CDR3 is CASVAGTARNQPQHF. In DNA, the CDR3 is TGTGCCAGCGTTGCCGGGACAGCAAGAAATCAGCCCCAGCATTTT. The chain is built from TRBV2 and TRBJ1-5; 7 bases align to TRBD1. Looked up from germline, CDR1 is SNHLY and CDR2 is FYNNEI. J lost 4 bases, V lost 8 bases, and 11 bases had no gene match. This CDR3 contains 15 residues. Filled out from reference TRBV2 and TRBJ1-5, the complete variable domain reads EPEVTQTPSHQVTQMGQEVILRCVPISNHLYFYWYRQILGQKVEFLVSFYNNEISEKSEIFDDQFSVERPDGSNFTLKIRSTKLEDSAMYFCASVAGTARNQPQHFGDGTRLSIL.

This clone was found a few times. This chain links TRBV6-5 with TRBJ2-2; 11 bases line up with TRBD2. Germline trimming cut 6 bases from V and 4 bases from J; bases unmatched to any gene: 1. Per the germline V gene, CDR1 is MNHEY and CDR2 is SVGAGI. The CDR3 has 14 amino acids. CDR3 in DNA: TGTGCCAGCAGCCTAGCGGGAGGCACCGGGGAGCTGTTTTTT. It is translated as CASSLAGGTGELFF.

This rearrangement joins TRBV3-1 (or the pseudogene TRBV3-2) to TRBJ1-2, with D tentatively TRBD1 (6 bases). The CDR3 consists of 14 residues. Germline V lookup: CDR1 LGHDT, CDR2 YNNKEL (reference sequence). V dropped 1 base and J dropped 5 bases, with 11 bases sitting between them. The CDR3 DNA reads TGTGCCAGCAGCCAAGGAGGGGGAGGGTATGGCTACACCTTC. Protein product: CASSQGGGGYGYTF.

CDR3 sequence (DNA): TGCGCCAGCAGCTTCACCTCGCGGCTAGCGATGACCGGGGAGCTGTTTTTT. Its translation: CASSFTSRLAMTGELFF. The chain couples TRBV5-1 to TRBJ2-2, with D possibly matching TRBD2 (6 bases). CDR1 and CDR2 from the germline V gene are SGHRS and YFSETQ. V gave up 2 bases and J gave up 5 bases, with 19 bases separating them. CDR3 length: 17 amino acids.

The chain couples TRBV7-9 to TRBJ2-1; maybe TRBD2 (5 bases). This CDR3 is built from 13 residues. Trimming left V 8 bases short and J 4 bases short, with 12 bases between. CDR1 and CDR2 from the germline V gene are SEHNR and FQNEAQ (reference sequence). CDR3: CASLEGRYNEQFF. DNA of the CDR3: TGTGCCAGCTTAGAGGGCCGTTACAATGAGCAGTTCTTC.